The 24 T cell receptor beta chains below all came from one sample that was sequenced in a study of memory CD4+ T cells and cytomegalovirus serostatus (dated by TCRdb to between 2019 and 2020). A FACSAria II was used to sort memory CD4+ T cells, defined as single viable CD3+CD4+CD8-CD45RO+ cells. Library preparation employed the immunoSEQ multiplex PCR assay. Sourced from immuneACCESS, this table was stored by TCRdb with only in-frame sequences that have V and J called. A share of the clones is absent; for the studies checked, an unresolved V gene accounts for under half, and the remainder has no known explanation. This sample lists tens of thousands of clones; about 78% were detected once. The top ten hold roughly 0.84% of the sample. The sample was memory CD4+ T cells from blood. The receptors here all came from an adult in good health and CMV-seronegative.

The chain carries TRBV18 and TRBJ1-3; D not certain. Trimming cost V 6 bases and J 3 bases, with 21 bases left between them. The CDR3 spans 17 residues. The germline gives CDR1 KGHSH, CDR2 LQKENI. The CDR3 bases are TGTGCCAGCTCTCAAAAGGGAGTTGGAGCGGATGGAAACACCATATATTTT. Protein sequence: CASSQKGVGADGNTIYF.

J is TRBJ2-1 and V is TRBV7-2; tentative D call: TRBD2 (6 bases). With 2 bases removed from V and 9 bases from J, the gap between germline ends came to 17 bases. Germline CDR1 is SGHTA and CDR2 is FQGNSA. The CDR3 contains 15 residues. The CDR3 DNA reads TGTGCCAGCAGCTTAAATGGGAACTTGGGGGGTGAGCAGTTCTTC. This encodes CASSLNGNLGGEQFF.

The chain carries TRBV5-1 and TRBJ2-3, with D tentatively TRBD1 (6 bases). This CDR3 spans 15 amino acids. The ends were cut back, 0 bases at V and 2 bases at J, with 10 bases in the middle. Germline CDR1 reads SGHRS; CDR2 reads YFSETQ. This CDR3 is CASSLVQGSTDTQYF. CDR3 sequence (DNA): TGCGCCAGCAGCTTGGTTCAGGGGTCCACAGATACGCAGTATTTT.

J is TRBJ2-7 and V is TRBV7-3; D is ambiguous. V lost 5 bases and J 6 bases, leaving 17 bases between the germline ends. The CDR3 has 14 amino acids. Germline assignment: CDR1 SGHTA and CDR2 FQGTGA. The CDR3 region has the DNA TGTGCCAGCAGCCAAGCCATAGACGCGGCCGAGCAGTACTTC. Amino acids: CASSQAIDAAEQYF.

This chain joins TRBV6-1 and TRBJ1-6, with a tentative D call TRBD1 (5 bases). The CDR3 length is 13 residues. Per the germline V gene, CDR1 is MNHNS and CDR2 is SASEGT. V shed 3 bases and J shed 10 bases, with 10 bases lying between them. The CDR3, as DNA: TGTGCCAGCAGTGAGGCCAGGGAATCACCCCTCCACTTT. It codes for CASSEARESPLHF.

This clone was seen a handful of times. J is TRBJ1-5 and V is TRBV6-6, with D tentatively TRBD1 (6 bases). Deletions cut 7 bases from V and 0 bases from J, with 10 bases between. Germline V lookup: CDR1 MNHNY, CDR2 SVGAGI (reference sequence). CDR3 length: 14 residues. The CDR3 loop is CASTRTASNQPQHF. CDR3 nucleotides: TGTGCCAGCACTAGGACAGCTAGCAATCAGCCCCAGCATTTT.

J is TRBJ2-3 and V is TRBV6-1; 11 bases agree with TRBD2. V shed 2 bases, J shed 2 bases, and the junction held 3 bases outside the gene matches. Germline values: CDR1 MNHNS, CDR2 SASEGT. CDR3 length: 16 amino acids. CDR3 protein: CASSELAGGYTDTQYF. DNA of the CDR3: TGTGCCAGCAGTGAACTAGCGGGGGGATACACAGATACGCAGTATTTT.

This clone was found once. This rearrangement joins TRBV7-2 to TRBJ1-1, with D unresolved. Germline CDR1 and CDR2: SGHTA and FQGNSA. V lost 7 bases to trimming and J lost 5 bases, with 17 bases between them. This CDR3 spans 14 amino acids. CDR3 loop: CASTHSSLGTEAFF. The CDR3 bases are TGTGCCAGCACACATAGCTCTCTGGGAACTGAAGCTTTCTTT. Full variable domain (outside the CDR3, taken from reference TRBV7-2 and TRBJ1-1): GAGVSQSPSNKVTEKGKDVELRCDPISGHTALYWYRQSLGQGLEFLIYFQGNSAPDKSGLPSDRFSAERTGGSVSTLTIQRTQQEDSAVYLCASTHSSLGTEAFFGQGTRLTVV.

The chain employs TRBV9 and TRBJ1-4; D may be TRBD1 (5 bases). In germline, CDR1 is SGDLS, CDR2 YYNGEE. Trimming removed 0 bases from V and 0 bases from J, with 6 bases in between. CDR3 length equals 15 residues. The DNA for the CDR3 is TGTGCCAGCAGCGTAGAAGGGGCAACTAATGAAAAACTGTTTTTT. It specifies CASSVEGATNEKLFF.

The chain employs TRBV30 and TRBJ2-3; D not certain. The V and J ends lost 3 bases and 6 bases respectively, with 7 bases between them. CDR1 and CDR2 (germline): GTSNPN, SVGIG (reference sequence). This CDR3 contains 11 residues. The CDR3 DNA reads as TGTGCCTGGAGGAGCGCGGATACGCAGTATTTT. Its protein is CAWRSADTQYF.

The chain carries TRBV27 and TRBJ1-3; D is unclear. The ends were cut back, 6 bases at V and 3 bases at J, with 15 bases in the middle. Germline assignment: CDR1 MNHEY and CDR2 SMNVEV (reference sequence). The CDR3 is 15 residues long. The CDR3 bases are TGTGCCAGCAGCCCCCAGGCCGGGGTTGGAAACACCATATATTTT. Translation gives CASSPQAGVGNTIYF.

The CDR3 sequence: CASSLTAGGQAFTEAFF. The CDR3 nucleotides read TGTGCCAGCAGCTTAACGGCCGGTGGACAGGCGTTCACTGAAGCTTTCTTT. J is TRBJ1-1 and V is TRBV7-9, with 7 positions matching TRBD1. This CDR3 comprises 17 residues. Germline CDR1 and CDR2: SEHNR and FQNEAQ (reference sequence). The J segment lost 4 bases and the V segment lost 2 bases, leaving 13 bases of the junction unmatched.

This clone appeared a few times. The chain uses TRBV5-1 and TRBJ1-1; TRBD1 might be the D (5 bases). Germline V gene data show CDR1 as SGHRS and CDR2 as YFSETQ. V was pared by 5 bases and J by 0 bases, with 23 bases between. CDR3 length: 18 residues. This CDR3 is CASSKVGRMDVMNTEAFF. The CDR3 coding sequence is TGCGCCAGCAGTAAGGTGGGGCGGATGGATGTAATGAACACTGAAGCTTTCTTT.

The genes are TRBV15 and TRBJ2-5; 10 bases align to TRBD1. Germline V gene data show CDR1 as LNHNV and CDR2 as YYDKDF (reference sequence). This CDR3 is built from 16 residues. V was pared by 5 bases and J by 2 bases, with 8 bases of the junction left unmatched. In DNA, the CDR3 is TGTGCCACCAGCGGGGGGGGACAGGGGAGGCAAGAGACCCAGTACTTC. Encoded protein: CATSGGGQGRQETQYF.

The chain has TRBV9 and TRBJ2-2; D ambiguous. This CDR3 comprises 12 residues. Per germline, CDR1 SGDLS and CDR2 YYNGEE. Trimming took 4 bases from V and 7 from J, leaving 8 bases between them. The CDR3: CASSSSFGELFF. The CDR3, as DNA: TGTGCCAGCAGCTCCAGTTTCGGGGAGCTGTTTTTT. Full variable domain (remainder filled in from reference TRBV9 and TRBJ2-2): DSGVTQTPKHLITATGQRVTLRCSPRSGDLSVYWYQQSLDQGLQFLIQYYNGEERAKGNILERFSAQQFPDLHSELNLSSLELGDSALYFCASSSSFGELFFGEGSRLTVL.

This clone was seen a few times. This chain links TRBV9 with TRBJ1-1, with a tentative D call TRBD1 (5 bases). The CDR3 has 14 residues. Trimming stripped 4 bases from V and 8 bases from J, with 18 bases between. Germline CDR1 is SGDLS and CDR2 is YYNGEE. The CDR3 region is CASSPVGAAGEAFF. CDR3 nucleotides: TGTGCCAGCAGCCCTGTCGGGGCAGCCGGCGAAGCTTTCTTT. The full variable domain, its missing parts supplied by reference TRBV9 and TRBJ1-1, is DSGVTQTPKHLITATGQRVTLRCSPRSGDLSVYWYQQSLDQGLQFLIQYYNGEERAKGNILERFSAQQFPDLHSELNLSSLELGDSALYFCASSPVGAAGEAFFGQGTRLTVV.

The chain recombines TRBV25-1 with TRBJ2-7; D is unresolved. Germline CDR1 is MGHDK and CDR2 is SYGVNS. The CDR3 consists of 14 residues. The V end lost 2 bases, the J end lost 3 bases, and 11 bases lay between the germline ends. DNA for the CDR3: TGTGCCAGCAGTGAAATCCCCCTCGGCTACGAGCAGTACTTC. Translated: CASSEIPLGYEQYF.

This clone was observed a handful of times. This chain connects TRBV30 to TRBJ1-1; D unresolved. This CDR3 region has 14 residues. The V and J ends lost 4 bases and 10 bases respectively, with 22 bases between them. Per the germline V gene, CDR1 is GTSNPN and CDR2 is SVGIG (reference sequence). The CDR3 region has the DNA TGTGCCTGGATCTCATCAGCTGGAGCCGCCTTAGCTTTCTTT. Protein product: CAWISSAGAALAFF. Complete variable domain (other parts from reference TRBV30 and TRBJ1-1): SQTIHQWPATLVQPVGSPLSLECTVEGTSNPNLYWYRQAAGRGLQLLFYSVGIGQISSEVPQNLSASRPQDRQFILSSKKLLLSDSGFYLCAWISSAGAALAFFGQGTRLTVV.

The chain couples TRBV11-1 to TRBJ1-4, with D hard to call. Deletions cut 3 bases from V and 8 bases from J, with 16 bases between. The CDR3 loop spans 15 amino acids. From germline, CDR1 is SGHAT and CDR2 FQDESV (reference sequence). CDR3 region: CASSFSGGTGEKLFF. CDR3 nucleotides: TGTGCCAGCAGCTTCTCGGGAGGCACGGGAGAAAAACTGTTTTTT.

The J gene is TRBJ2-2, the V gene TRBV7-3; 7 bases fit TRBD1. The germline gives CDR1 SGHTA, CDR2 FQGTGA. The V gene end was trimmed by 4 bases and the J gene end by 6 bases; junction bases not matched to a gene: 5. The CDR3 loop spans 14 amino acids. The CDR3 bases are TGTGCCAGCAGCTCTACAGGGGTTCCCGGGGAGCTGTTTTTT. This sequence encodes CASSSTGVPGELFF.

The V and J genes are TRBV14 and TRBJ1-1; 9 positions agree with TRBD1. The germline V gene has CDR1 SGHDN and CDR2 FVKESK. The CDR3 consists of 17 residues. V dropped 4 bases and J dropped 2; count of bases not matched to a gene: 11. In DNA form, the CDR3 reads TGTGCCAGCAGCCTCCGGACAGGGGTTGAAAAAAACACTGAAGCTTTCTTT. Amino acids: CASSLRTGVEKNTEAFF.

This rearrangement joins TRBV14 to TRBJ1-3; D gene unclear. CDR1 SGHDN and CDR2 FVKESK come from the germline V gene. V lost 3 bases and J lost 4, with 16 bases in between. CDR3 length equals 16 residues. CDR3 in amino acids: CASSHRSGAGGNTIYF. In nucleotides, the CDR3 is TGTGCCAGCAGCCATCGCTCGGGAGCGGGGGGAAACACCATATATTTT.

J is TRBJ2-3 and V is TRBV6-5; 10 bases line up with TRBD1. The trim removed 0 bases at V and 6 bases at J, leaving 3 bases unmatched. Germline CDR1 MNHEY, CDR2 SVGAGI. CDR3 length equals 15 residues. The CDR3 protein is CASSYSGQGSDTQYF. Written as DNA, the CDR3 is TGTGCCAGCAGTTACTCGGGACAGGGGAGTGATACGCAGTATTTT.

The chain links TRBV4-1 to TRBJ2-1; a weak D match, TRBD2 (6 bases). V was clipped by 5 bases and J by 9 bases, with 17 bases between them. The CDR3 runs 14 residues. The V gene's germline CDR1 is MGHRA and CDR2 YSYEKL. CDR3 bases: TGCGCCAGCAGCTCCGGGACTCCCCCCTTTGAGCAGTTCTTC. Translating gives CASSSGTPPFEQFF.